Described below is a single TCR beta chain sequence and its context. The data derive from a study of blood T cell repertoires in COVID-19. Measured with immunoSEQ multiplex PCR; TCRdb has only the in-frame clones, and not every one. Counted here are 200,000 to 250,000 clones, 65% to 85% occurring once; the ten biggest clones make up 3% to 3.5%. The specimen sequenced was PBMCs or T cells enriched from blood (not recorded which). The TCR was taken from a woman aged 60-75 years who had recovered from COVID-19.

CDR3 amino acids: CASSLGGTGRGETQYF. The CDR3 DNA is TGTGCCAGCAGCTTAGGGGGGACAGGAAGAGGGGAGACCCAGTACTTC. V usage is TRBV13 and J usage is TRBJ2-5; 8 bases are a match to TRBD1. The CDR3 is 16 amino acids. Germline V gives CDR1 PRHDT, CDR2 FYEKMQ (reference sequence). The V gene end was trimmed by 0 bases and the J gene end by 5 bases; junction bases not matched to a gene: 8.